The entry below gives a single T cell receptor (beta chain) sequence along with its context. The antigen is not known. The data were taken from a study of STAT5B mutations in CD4+ large granular lymphocyte leukemia. This CDR3 has 13 amino acids. J was trimmed by 4 bases and V by 5 bases; bases with no gene match: 3. In germline, CDR1 is SEHNR, CDR2 FQNEAQ (reference sequence). Study-level findings and limits: TRBV06-family usage was enriched in top patient clones (8/27) versus controls (2/35).

Original handling: Putative leukemic clones, around 61 in all, each exceeded 5% of the repertoire. Here immunoSEQ multiplex PCR was the method, and the copy in TCRdb shows in-frame clones only, minus some. The DNA gave D and trimming, while V, J and clone size come from that table. The repertoire holds about 6,300 clones, with 65% to 75% as singletons. Either unselected PBMC or bead-purified CD4+, CD4+CD8+, CD57+ or CD56+ cells were sequenced. The source of this sequence is a woman aged 70-85 years with CD4+ T-cell large granular lymphocyte leukemia. Sequencing was performed on PBMCs. V and J are TRBV7-9 and TRBJ2-3, with 7 nucleotides matching TRBD1. The CDR3 loop is CASSPRGPDTQYF. For the CDR3, the DNA is TGTGCCAGCAGCCCAAGGGGGCCAGATACGCAGTATTTT.